The rows below give T cell receptor beta chains drawn from one sample of a study of cytomegalovirus exposure and HLA in healthy donors. TCRdb's copy holds only in-frame clones and misses some; the assay was immunoSEQ multiplex PCR. The sample has 150,000 to 200,000 clones, 75% to 85% seen once. Material for sequencing was PBMCs. These receptors all stem from a woman between 45 and 60 years old in good health and CMV-seronegative. Each CDR3 is given with its conserved first and last residue. D genes are given only for firm matches. Clone size appears in some rows only: once, few, many, or a class for an expanded clone.

abundance,d_gene,v_gene,j_gene,CDR3nt,CDR3aa
NA,NA,TRBV25-1,TRBJ1-4,TGTGCCAGCGGACAGACAGTACTGTTTTTT,CASGQTVLFF
NA,NA,TRBV7-9,TRBJ2-1,TGTGCCAGCAGCTTAGCGGGAGTAGGAGTCAATGAGCAGTTCTTC,CASSLAGVGVNEQFF
NA,NA,TRBV6-6,TRBJ1-4,TGTGCCAGCAGTTTAACCCAGGGGAATGAAAAACTGTTTTTT,CASSLTQGNEKLFF
few,NA,TRBV5-1,TRBJ1-3,TGCGCCAGCAGCTTGAGTCTTGCAGCTGGAAACACCATATATTTT,CASSLSLAAGNTIYF
NA,TRBD2,TRBV6-5,TRBJ2-3,TGTGCCAGCAGTTACTCGTTTGCGGGAGGGACAGATACGCAGTATTTT,CASSYSFAGGTDTQYF
NA,TRBD1,TRBV6-4,TRBJ2-6,TGTGCCAGCAGTGCTGGGACAGGAACTGGGGCCAACGTCCTGACTTTC,CASSAGTGTGANVLTF
NA,NA,TRBV2,TRBJ1-1,TGTGCCAGCGGGGCCCACGGTAACACTGAAGCTTTCTTT,CASGAHGNTEAFF
NA,TRBD2,TRBV7-9,TRBJ2-1,TGTGCCAGCAGCTCGACTAGCGATCGGGGCAATGAGCAGTTCTTC,CASSSTSDRGNEQFF
once,TRBD1,TRBV28,TRBJ2-7,TGTGCCAGCAGACAGCCGGGACAGAGTCAGTACGAGCAGTACTTC,CASRQPGQSQYEQYF
NA,TRBD2,TRBV5-6,TRBJ2-3,TGTGCCAGCAGCCCTATATTCCCGGGACTAGCGGGAGCGGCCGATACGCAGTATTTT,CASSPIFPGLAGAADTQYF
NA,TRBD1,TRBV7-3,TRBJ1-1,TGTGCCAGCAGCTTGGGGACAGGGGGCGTCACTGAAGCTTTCTTT,CASSLGTGGVTEAFF
NA,NA,TRBV15,TRBJ2-7,TGTGCCACCAGCAGAGATATCGGGCGGGGTGACTACGAGCAGTACTTC,CATSRDIGRGDYEQYF
few,TRBD1,TRBV2,TRBJ1-2,TGTGCCAGCAGCCGGGACAGGGCGCGCGGCTACACCTTC,CASSRDRARGYTF
NA,NA,TRBV19,TRBJ1-5,TGTGCCACCCGAGACAGGCCCCGTGGGGCCCAGCATTTT,CATRDRPRGAQHF
NA,TRBD1,TRBV7-3,TRBJ1-6,TGTGCCAGCAGCCTAACCCCTGCAGGGGGGAATTCACCCCTCCACTTT,CASSLTPAGGNSPLHF
NA,TRBD1,TRBV5-1,TRBJ2-7,TGCGCCAGCAGCACCCGGACAGGCATCTACGAGCAGTACTTC,CASSTRTGIYEQYF
NA,TRBD2,TRBV4-2,TRBJ2-3,TGTGCCAGCAGCCAAGGGACTAGCGGAGCGACCACAGATACGCAGTATTTT,CASSQGTSGATTDTQYF
NA,TRBD1,TRBV6-5,TRBJ2-6,TGTGCCAGCAGGTTTACAGGGGCCGGGGCCAACGTCCTGACTTTC,CASRFTGAGANVLTF
NA,NA,TRBV6-1,TRBJ1-2,TGTGCCAGCAGTGAATCTGGCAGGATCTTCTATGGCTACACCTTC,CASSESGRIFYGYTF
NA,TRBD2,TRBV7-3,TRBJ2-5,TGTGCCAGCAGCGCGGGACTAGGGGAGACCCAGTACTTC,CASSAGLGETQYF
NA,TRBD1,TRBV5-6,TRBJ1-5,TGTGCCAGCAGCTTTATGGCCAGGGGGCTGAGGAGCAATCAGCCCCAGCATTTT,CASSFMARGLRSNQPQHF
NA,NA,TRBV28,TRBJ2-5,TGTGCCAGCGGAGGGGCAGGGGAGACCCAGTACTTC,CASGGAGETQYF
NA,NA,TRBV28,TRBJ1-2,TGTGCCAGCAGTTTTAGGGGCTATGGCTACACCTTC,CASSFRGYGYTF
NA,TRBD1,TRBV7-8,TRBJ1-5,TGTGCCAGCAGCTCTATCCCTCAGGGGGCACTCAATCAGCCCCAGCATTTT,CASSSIPQGALNQPQHF
NA,TRBD2,TRBV9,TRBJ2-5,TGTGCCAGCAGCGTCGACGGGACTAGACAAGAGACCCAGTACTTC,CASSVDGTRQETQYF
few,NA,TRBV6-5,TRBJ1-1,TGTGCCAGCAGCTACAATACAGCGAACACTGAAGCTTTCTTT,CASSYNTANTEAFF
NA,TRBD2,TRBV9,TRBJ2-3,TGTGCCAGCAGCGTAGGACTAGCGGGGGGTGGGGCAGATACGCAGTATTTT,CASSVGLAGGGADTQYF
NA,NA,TRBV5-1,TRBJ1-2,TGCGCCAGCAGCCGGGGCACGGGACAAATATCCGACTATGGCTACACCTTC,CASSRGTGQISDYGYTF
NA,TRBD1,TRBV5-1,TRBJ2-6,TGCGCCAGCAGCTCAACTAACAGGGGCGGCTCTGGGGCCAACGTCCTGACTTTC,CASSSTNRGGSGANVLTF
NA,TRBD1,TRBV5-1,TRBJ1-2,TGCGCCAGCAGCCAACAGGGGGGCAATGGCTACACCTTC,CASSQQGGNGYTF
few,NA,TRBV28,TRBJ1-1,TGTGCCAGCAGTTCCCTGGGGCGCGCTGAAGCTTTCTTT,CASSSLGRAEAFF
NA,NA,TRBV27,TRBJ2-7,TGTGCCAGCAGTTTCGGGTACGAGCAGTACTTC,CASSFGYEQYF
NA,NA,TRBV27,TRBJ1-2,TGTGCCAGCAGTTTAGCCGCGGGGGCCTATGGCTACACCTTC,CASSLAAGAYGYTF
NA,NA,TRBV14,TRBJ1-2,TGTGCCAGCAGCCCCCTCGGGACAATCTATGGCTACACCTTC,CASSPLGTIYGYTF
NA,TRBD2,TRBV5-8,TRBJ2-5,TGTGCCAGCAGCTTGGGGACTAGGGAAGAGACCCAGTACTTC,CASSLGTREETQYF
NA,NA,TRBV19,TRBJ2-7,TGTGCCCTCTGGGACGGAGGGGACGAGCAGTACTTC,CALWDGGDEQYF
NA,NA,TRBV25-1,TRBJ2-5,TGTGCCGCCAGGGGGGACTTGTGGGAGCAGTACTTC,CAARGDLWEQYF
NA,NA,TRBV13,TRBJ1-3,TGTGCCAGCAGCTTCGGGGTCTTGACCGGAAACACCATATATTTT,CASSFGVLTGNTIYF
NA,NA,TRBV5-4,TRBJ2-3,TGTGCCAGCAGGACTTGGCCTCTTTCGGATGCGAGCACAGATACGCAGTATTTT,CASRTWPLSDASTDTQYF
NA,NA,TRBV4-2,TRBJ2-1,TGTGCCAGCAGCCAAGATGTCGAGCGGCGATACAATGAGCAGTTCTTC,CASSQDVERRYNEQFF
NA,NA,TRBV6-1,TRBJ1-4,TGTGCCAGCAGTCCACATAATGAAAAACTGTTTTTT,CASSPHNEKLFF